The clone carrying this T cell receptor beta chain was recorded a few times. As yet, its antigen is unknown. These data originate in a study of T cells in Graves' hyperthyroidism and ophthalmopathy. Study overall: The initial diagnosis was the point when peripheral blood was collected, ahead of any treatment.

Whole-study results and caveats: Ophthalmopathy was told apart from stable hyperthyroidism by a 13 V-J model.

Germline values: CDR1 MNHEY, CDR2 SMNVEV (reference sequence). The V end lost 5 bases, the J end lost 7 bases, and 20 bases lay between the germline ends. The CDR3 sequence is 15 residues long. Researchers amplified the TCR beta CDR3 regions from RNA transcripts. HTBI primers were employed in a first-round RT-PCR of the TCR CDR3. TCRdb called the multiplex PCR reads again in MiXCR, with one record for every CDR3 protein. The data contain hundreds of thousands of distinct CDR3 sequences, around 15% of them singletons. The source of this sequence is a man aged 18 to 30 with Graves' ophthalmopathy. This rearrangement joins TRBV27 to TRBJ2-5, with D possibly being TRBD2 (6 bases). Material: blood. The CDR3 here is CASSPRGSGSGTQYF. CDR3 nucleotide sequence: TGTGCCAGCAGTCCCCGGGGGTCCGGGAGTGGGACCCAGTACTTC.